One sample yielded the 16 T cell receptor beta chains listed below, sequenced in a study of post-analysis software for immune sequencing data. Study-wide results and caveats: A few TRBV segments (TRBV5-6, TRBV5-1 and TRBV20-1 among them) occurred more frequently in patients than in controls.

For these TCRs, the target antigens are not known. Every TCR beta cDNA library bore unique molecular identifiers. TCRdb fed the PCR reads into MiXCR, producing one record per CDR3 protein. Among fewer than 900,000 distinct CDR3 sequences listed, about 43% were seen once. Sequences were obtained from blood. The receptors were gathered from a girl aged 10 to 17 with multiple sclerosis.

This chain links TRBV6-9 with TRBJ1-2; D is uncertain. This CDR3 has 15 residues. Germline V lookup: CDR1 MNHGY, CDR2 SVAAGI. The germline V and J ends were trimmed by 11 bases and 8 bases, with 27 bases remaining between them. The CDR3: CAPAGRWPGRRGYTF. Here the CDR3 DNA reads TGTGCCCCCGCCGGACGGTGGCCGGGGAGACGGGGCTACACCTTC.

V is TRBV29-1 and J is TRBJ2-1, with TRBD2 as a possible D gene (6 bases). Germline CDR1 SQVTM, CDR2 ANQGSEA. V was shortened by 5 bases and J by 0 bases, with 11 bases between the two germline ends. The CDR3 spans 14 residues. CDR3 in amino acids: CSVSREASYNEQFF. The DNA of the CDR3 is TGCAGCGTTAGCAGGGAGGCCTCCTACAATGAGCAGTTCTTC.

In its sample, this clonotype was seen a few times. This chain connects TRBV5-6 to TRBJ2-7, with 7 bases aligning to TRBD1. This CDR3 has 13 amino acids. J gave up 7 bases and V 3 bases, and 7 bases lay outside the gene matches. In germline, CDR1 is SGHDT, CDR2 YYEEEE. CDR3: CASSWDRRREQYF. Written as DNA, the CDR3 is TGTGCCAGCAGCTGGGACAGAAGGAGGGAGCAGTACTTC.

The chain employs TRBV7-2 and TRBJ1-1; 7 bases are shared with TRBD1. V lost 1 base to trimming and J lost 1 base; unmatched junction nucleotides: 3. Germline loops: CDR1 SGHTA, CDR2 FQGNSA. CDR3 size: 15 residues. The DNA of the CDR3 is TGTGCCAGCAGCTTAGATCGGACAGGGAACACTGAAGCTTTCTTT. Protein sequence: CASSLDRTGNTEAFF.

This clonotype was seen more than once but under ten times. This chain connects TRBV27 to TRBJ2-7; tentative D call: TRBD1 (6 bases). The CDR3 loop spans 13 amino acids. V was shortened by 8 bases and J by 2 bases, with 13 bases between the two germline ends. Germline V lookup: CDR1 MNHEY, CDR2 SMNVEV (reference sequence). CDR3 loop: CASSQGSPYEQYF. The CDR3 nucleotides are TGTGCCAGCTCCCAGGGGTCTCCCTACGAGCAGTACTTC.

As DNA, the CDR3 is TGTGCTAGTGGTTTGGTACGGGCACAGGGTTTTTTCTACGAGCAGTACTTC. Translation: CASGLVRAQGFFYEQYF. This sequence joins TRBV12-5 and TRBJ2-7; possibly TRBD1 for D (6 bases). The V end was cut by 0 bases, the J end by 3 bases, with 18 bases between. The CDR3 extends over 17 amino acids. The V gene's germline CDR1 is LGHNT and CDR2 FRNRAP.

The chain combines TRBV5-1 with TRBJ1-1; weak D call: TRBD1 (6 bases). Per the germline V gene, CDR1 is SGHRS and CDR2 is YFSETQ. Trimming cost V 4 bases and J 1 base, with 11 bases left between them. There are 14 residues in the CDR3. The CDR3 reads CASSPGGENTEAFF. DNA for the CDR3: TGCGCCAGCAGCCCGGGGGGCGAGAACACTGAAGCTTTCTTT. The full variable domain, with the rest looked up from reference TRBV5-1 and TRBJ1-1, is KAGVTQTPRYLIKTRGQQVTLSCSPISGHRSVSWYQQTPGQGLQFLFEYFSETQRNKGNFPGRFSGRQFSNSRSEMNVSTLELGDSALYLCASSPGGENTEAFFGQGTRLTVV.

This clonotype occurred a few times. The gene calls are TRBV20-1 and TRBJ2-7; 10 nucleotides line up with TRBD2. Germline CDR1 is DFQATT and CDR2 is SNEGSKA (reference sequence). This CDR3 contains 14 residues. The J segment lost 5 bases and the V segment lost 1 base, leaving 5 bases of the junction unmatched. The chain's CDR3 is CSARVAGGTHEQYF. CDR3 DNA sequence: TGCAGTGCTAGAGTAGCGGGAGGCACGCACGAGCAGTACTTC.

This chain links TRBV5-1 with TRBJ2-3, with D unclear. V lost 0 bases to trimming and J lost 4 bases, with 12 bases between them. The CDR3 is made up of 15 amino acids. Germline lookup yields CDR1 SGHRS and CDR2 YFSETQ. This CDR3 is CASSLAWGIADTQYF. The DNA of the CDR3 is TGCGCCAGCAGCTTGGCGTGGGGTATCGCAGATACGCAGTATTTT.

The chain combines TRBV29-1 with TRBJ1-5; maybe TRBD1 (5 bases). Trimming cost V 5 bases and J 2 bases, with 10 bases left between them. This CDR3 region has 13 residues. The germline V gene has CDR1 SQVTM and CDR2 ANQGSEA. In DNA, the CDR3 is TGCAGCGTTCAGGTACAGGGCAATCAGCCCCAGCATTTT. This translates into CSVQVQGNQPQHF. The entire variable domain, with the rest obtained from reference TRBV29-1 and TRBJ1-5, is as follows: SAVISQKPSRDICQRGTSLTIQCQVDSQVTMMFWYRQQPGQSLTLIATANQGSEATYESGFVIDKFPISRPNLTFSTLTVSNMSPEDSSIYLCSVQVQGNQPQHFGDGTRLSIL.

V gene TRBV29-1 combines with J gene TRBJ1-1; no reliable D call. The germline V gene has CDR1 SQVTM and CDR2 ANQGSEA. The CDR3 length is 10 residues. Trimming pared 7 bases from V and 2 bases from J, leaving 5 bases between. CDR3 nucleotides: TGCAGCGGCCGCAACACTGAAGCTTTCTTT. The encoded protein is CSGRNTEAFF.

This chain joins TRBV5-1 and TRBJ2-3; 9 positions match TRBD2. V lost 0 bases and J lost 3; bases outside the gene matches: 5. The CDR3 sequence is 16 residues long. The V gene's germline CDR1 is SGHRS and CDR2 YFSETQ. The CDR3 region is CASSLVRGRETDTQYF. The CDR3 nucleotides read TGCGCCAGCAGCTTGGTTCGCGGGAGGGAGACAGATACGCAGTATTTT.

This sequence joins TRBV7-9 and TRBJ1-5; D unclear. Germline CDR1 is SEHNR and CDR2 is FQNEAQ (reference sequence). The CDR3 runs 13 residues. The V gene lost 5 bases and the J gene lost 4 bases, with 9 bases spanning the gap. The CDR3 nucleotides are TGTGCCAGCAGCCCCTCGGGGAATCAGCCCCAGCATTTT. It specifies CASSPSGNQPQHF.

This clonotype was counted ten times or more. This CDR3 reads CAWSVLAFSQETQYF. Here the CDR3 DNA reads TGTGCCTGGAGTGTACTAGCGTTTTCCCAAGAGACCCAGTACTTC. The chain has TRBV30 and TRBJ2-5; TRBD2 aligns across 7 bases. V lost 0 bases to trimming and J lost 1 base; unmatched junction nucleotides: 5. The length of the CDR3 is 15 residues. CDR1 GTSNPN and CDR2 SVGIG come from the germline V gene (reference sequence).

The genes are TRBV29-1 and TRBJ2-5, with 7 bases aligning to TRBD2. The V gene end was trimmed by 2 bases and the J gene end by 2 bases; junction bases not matched to a gene: 14. Germline CDR1 reads SQVTM; CDR2 reads ANQGSEA. The CDR3 extends over 17 amino acids. The CDR3 nucleotides are TGCAGCGTTGAACCCTTGACGCGGGGGAGAGGACAAGAGACCCAGTACTTC. This codes for CSVEPLTRGRGQETQYF.

The V gene is TRBV20-1, the J gene TRBJ2-7; D tentatively fits TRBD1 or TRBD2 (5 bases each). Gene TRBJ2-5 matches the end of the DNA better, so the J call may be wrong. CDR3 length equals 15 residues. Germline CDR1 and CDR2: DFQATT and SNEGSKA (reference sequence). The CDR3 loop reads CSARDFPGSRETQYF. The CDR3 DNA sequence: TGCAGTGCTAGAGATTTTCCAGGGAGTAGGGAGACCCAGTACTTC.